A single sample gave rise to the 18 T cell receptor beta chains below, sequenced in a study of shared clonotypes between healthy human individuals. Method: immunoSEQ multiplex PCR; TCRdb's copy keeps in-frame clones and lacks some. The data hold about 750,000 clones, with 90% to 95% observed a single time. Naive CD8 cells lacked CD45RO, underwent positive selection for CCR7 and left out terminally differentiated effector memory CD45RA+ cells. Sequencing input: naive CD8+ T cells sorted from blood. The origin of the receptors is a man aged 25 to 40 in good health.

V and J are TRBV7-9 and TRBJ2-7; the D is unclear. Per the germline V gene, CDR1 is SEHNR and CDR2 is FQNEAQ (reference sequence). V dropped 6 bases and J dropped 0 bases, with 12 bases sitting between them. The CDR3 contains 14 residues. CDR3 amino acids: CASSSKDDSYEQYF. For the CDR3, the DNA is TGTGCCAGCAGTTCGAAGGATGACTCCTACGAGCAGTACTTC.

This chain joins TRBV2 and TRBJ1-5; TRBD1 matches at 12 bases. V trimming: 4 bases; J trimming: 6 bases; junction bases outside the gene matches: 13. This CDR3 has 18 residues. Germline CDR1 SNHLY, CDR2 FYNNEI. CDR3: CASSGPPGQGALSQPQHF. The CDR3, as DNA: TGTGCCAGCAGTGGACCCCCGGGACAGGGGGCTCTTAGTCAGCCCCAGCATTTT.

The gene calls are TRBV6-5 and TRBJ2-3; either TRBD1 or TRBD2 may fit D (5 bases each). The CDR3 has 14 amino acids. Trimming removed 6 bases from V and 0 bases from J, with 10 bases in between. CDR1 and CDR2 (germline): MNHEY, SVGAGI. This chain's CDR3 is CASRTGTSTDTQYF. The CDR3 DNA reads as TGTGCCAGCAGAACCGGGACCAGCACAGATACGCAGTATTTT.

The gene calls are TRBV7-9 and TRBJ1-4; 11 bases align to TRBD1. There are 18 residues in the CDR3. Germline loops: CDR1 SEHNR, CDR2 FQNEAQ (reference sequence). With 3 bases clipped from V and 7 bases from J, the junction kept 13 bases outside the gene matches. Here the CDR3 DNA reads TGTGCCAGCAGCTTCACTTTTCGGGCCGGGACAGGGGGTGAAAAACTGTTTTTT. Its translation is CASSFTFRAGTGGEKLFF.

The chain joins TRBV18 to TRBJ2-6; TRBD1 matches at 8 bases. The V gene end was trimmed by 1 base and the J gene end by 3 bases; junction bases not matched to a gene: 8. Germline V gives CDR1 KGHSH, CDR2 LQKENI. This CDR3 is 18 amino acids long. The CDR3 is CASSPRSDRDYGANVLTF. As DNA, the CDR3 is TGTGCCAGCTCACCACGCTCGGACAGGGATTATGGGGCCAACGTCCTGACTTTC.

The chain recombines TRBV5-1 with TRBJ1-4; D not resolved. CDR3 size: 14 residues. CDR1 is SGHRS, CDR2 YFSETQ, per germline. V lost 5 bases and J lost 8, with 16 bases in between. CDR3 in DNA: TGCGCCAGCAGTCCGGTCTCCGTAGAGGAAAAACTGTTTTTT. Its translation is CASSPVSVEEKLFF. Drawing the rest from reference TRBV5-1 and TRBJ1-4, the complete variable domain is KAGVTQTPRYLIKTRGQQVTLSCSPISGHRSVSWYQQTPGQGLQFLFEYFSETQRNKGNFPGRFSGRQFSNSRSEMNVSTLELGDSALYLCASSPVSVEEKLFFGSGTQLSVL.

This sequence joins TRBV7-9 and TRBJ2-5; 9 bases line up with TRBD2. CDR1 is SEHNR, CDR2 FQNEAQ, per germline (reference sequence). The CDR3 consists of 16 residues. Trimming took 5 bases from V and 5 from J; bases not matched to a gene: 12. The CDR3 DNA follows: TGTGCCAGCAGCCCGAAATTAGCGGGAGTCTCGGAGACCCAGTACTTC. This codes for CASSPKLAGVSETQYF.

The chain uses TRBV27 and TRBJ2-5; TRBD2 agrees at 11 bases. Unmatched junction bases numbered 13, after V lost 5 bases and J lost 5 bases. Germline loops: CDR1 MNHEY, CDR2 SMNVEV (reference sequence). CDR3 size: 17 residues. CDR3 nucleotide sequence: TGTGCCAGCAGTACCGGGACTAGCGGAATCATGGCGGAGACCCAGTACTTC. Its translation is CASSTGTSGIMAETQYF.

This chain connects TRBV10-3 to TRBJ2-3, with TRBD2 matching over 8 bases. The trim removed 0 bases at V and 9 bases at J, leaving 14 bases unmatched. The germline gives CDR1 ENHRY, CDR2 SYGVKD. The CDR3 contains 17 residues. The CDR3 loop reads CAISESTAGALGYTQYF. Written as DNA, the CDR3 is TGTGCCATCAGTGAGTCGACAGCGGGGGCCCTCGGGTACACGCAGTATTTT.

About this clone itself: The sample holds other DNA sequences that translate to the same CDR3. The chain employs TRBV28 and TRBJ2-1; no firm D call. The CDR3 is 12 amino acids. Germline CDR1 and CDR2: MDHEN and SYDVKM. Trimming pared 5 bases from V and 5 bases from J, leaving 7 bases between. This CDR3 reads CASSLSDNEQFF. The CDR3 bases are TGTGCCAGCAGTCTATCGGACAATGAGCAGTTCTTC.

As DNA, the CDR3 is TGTGCCAGCAGCGGAGACAGCACCTCTCGAGAGACCCAGTACTTC. Protein product: CASSGDSTSRETQYF. J is TRBJ2-5 and V is TRBV7-9, with D possibly TRBD1 on 5 matching bases. CDR3 length equals 15 residues. Germline assignment: CDR1 SEHNR and CDR2 FQNEAQ (reference sequence). Trimming stripped 5 bases from V and 4 bases from J, with 17 bases between.

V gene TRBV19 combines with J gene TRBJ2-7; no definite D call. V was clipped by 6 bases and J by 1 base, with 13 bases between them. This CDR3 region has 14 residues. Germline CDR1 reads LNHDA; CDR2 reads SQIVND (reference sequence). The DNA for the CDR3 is TGTGCCAGTAGCTCCGCGCCTCAGTCCTACGAGCAGTACTTC. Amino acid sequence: CASSSAPQSYEQYF.

CDR3 in amino acids: CASSSQFHEQYF. The CDR3 region has the DNA TGTGCCAGCAGTTCGCAGTTCCACGAGCAGTACTTC. The chain links TRBV28 to TRBJ2-7; no definite D call. With 4 bases removed from V and 5 bases from J, the gap between germline ends came to 9 bases. The CDR3 has 12 amino acids. Germline CDR1 reads MDHEN; CDR2 reads SYDVKM.

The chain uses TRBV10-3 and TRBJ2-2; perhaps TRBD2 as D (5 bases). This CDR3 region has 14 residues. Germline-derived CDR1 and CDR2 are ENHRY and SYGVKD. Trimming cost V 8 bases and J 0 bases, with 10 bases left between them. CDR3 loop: CAIRRGSNTGELFF. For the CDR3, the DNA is TGTGCCATCCGACGAGGGTCGAACACCGGGGAGCTGTTTTTT.

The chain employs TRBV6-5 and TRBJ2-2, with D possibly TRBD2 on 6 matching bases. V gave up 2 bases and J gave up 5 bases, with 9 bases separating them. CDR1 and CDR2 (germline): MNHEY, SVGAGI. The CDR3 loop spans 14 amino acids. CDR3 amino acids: CASSYTSPTGELFF. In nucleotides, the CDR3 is TGTGCCAGCAGTTACACTAGCCCAACCGGGGAGCTGTTTTTT.

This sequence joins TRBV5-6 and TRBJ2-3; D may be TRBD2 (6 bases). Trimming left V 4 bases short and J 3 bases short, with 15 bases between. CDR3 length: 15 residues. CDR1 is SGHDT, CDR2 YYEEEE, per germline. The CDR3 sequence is CASSSGDFTTDTQYF. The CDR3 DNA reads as TGTGCCAGCAGCAGTGGGGACTTCACAACAGATACGCAGTATTTT. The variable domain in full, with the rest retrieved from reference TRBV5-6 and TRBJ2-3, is DAGVTQSPTHLIKTRGQQVTLRCSPKSGHDTVSWYQQALGQGPQFIFQYYEEEERQRGNFPDRFSGHQFPNYSSELNVNALLLGDSALYLCASSSGDFTTDTQYFGPGTRLTVL.

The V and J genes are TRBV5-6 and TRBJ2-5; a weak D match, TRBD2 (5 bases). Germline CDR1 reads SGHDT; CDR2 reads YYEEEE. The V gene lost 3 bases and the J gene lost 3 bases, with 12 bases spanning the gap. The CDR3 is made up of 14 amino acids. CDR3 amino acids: CASSSGLEKETQYF. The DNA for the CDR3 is TGTGCCAGCAGCTCCGGACTGGAAAAAGAGACCCAGTACTTC.

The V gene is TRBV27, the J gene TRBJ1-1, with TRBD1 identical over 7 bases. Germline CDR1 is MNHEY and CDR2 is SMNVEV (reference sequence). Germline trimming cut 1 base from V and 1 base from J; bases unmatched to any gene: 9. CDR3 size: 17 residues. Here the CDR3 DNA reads TGTGCCAGCAGTTTATACGTAACCACAGGGGCGAACACTGAAGCTTTCTTT. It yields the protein CASSLYVTTGANTEAFF.